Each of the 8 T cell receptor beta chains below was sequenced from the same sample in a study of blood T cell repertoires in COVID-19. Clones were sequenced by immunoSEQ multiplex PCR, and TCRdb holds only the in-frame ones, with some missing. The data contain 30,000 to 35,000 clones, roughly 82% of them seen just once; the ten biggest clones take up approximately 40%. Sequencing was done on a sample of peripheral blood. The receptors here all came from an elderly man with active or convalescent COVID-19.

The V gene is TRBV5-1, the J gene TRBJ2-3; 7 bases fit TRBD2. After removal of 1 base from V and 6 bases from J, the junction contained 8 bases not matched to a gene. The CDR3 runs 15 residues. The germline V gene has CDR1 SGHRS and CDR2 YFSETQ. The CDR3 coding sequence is TGCGCCAGCAGCTTGAGTCGCCGGGGGGTCGATACGCAGTATTTT. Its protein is CASSLSRRGVDTQYF.

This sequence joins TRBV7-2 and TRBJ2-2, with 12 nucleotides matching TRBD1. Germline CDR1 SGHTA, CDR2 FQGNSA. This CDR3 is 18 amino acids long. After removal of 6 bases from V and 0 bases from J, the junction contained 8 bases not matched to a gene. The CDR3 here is CASSSGTGGGSNTGELFF. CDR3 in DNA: TGTGCCAGCAGTAGTGGGACAGGGGGCGGATCGAACACCGGGGAGCTGTTTTTT.

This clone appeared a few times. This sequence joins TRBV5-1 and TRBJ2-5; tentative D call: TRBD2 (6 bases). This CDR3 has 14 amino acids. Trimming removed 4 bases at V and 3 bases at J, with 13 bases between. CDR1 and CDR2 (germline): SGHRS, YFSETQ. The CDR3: CASSAGLHKETQYF. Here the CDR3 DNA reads TGCGCCAGCAGCGCTGGACTACACAAAGAGACCCAGTACTTC.

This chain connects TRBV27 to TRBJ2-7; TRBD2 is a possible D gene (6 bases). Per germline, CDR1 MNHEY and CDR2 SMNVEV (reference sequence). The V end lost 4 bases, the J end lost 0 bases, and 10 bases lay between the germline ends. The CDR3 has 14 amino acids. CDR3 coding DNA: TGTGCCAGCAGTTCCTACGGGGGCTCCTACGAGCAGTACTTC. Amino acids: CASSSYGGSYEQYF.

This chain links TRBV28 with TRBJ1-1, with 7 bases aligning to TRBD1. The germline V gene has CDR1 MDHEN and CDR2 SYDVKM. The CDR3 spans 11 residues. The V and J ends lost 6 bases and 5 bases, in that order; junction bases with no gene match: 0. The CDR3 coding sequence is TGTGCCAGCAGACAGGGGACTGAAGCTTTCTTT. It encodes CASRQGTEAFF. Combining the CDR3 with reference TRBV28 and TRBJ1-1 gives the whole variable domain DVKVTQSSRYLVKRTGEKVFLECVQDMDHENMFWYRQDPGLGLRLIYFSYDVKMKEKGDIPEGYSVSREKKERFSLILESASTNQTSMYLCASRQGTEAFFGQGTRLTVV.

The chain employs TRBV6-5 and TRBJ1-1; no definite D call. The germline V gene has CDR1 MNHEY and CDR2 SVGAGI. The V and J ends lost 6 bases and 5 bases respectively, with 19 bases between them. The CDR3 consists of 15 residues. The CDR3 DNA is TGTGCCAGCAGGTACAATCACGGCGGTGGTACTGAAGCTTTCTTT. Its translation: CASRYNHGGGTEAFF.

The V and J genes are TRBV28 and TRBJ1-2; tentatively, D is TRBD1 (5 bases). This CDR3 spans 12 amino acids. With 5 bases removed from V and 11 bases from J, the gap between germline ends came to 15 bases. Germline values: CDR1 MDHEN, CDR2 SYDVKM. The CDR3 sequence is CASSPRTRRYTF. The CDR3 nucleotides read TGTGCCAGCAGTCCCAGGACACGGCGTTACACCTTC.

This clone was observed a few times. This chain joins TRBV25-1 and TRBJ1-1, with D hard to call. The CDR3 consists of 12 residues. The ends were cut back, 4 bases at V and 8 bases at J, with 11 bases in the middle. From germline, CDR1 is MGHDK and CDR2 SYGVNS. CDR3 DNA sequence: TGTGCCAGCAGTGGAAATACAGAAGAAGCTTTCTTT. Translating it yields CASSGNTEEAFF. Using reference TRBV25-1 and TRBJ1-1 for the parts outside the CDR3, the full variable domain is EADIYQTPRYLVIGTGKKITLECSQTMGHDKMYWYQQDPGMELHLIHYSYGVNSTEKGDLSSESTVSRIRTEHFPLTLESARPSHTSQYLCASSGNTEEAFFGQGTRLTVV.